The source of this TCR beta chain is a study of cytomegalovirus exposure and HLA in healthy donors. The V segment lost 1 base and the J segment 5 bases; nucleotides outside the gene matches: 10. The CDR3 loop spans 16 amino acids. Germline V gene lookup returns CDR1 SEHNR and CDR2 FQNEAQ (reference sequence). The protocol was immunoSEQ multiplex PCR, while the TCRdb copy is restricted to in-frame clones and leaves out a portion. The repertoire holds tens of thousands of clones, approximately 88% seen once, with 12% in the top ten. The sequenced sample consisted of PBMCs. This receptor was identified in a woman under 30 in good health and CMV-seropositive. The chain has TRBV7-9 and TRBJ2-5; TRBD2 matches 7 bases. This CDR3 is CASSLGTSVSGETQYF. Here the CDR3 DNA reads TGTGCCAGCAGCTTAGGAACTAGCGTGTCTGGGGAGACCCAGTACTTC.